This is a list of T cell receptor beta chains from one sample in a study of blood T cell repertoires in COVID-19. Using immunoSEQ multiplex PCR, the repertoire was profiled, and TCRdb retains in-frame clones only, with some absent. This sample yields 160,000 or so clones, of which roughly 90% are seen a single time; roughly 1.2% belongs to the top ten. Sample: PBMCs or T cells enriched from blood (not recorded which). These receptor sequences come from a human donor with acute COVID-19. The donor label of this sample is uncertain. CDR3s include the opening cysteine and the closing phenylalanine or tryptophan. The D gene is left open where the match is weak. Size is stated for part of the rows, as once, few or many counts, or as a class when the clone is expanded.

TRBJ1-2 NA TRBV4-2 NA TGTGCCAGCAGCCAAAGAGGATATGCTAACTATGGCTACACCTTC CASSQRGYANYGYTF
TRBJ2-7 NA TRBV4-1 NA TGCGCCAGCAGCCACCCCGGTACAGTAACGTCCTACGAGCAGTACTTC CASSHPGTVTSYEQYF
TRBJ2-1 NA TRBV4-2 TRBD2 TGTGCCAGCAGCCAAGAAGGGATAGCGGGGTACAATGAGCAGTTCTTC CASSQEGIAGYNEQFF
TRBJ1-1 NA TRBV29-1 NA TGCAGCGTTGAAGATTCAGGGAGGCACACTGAAGCTTTCTTT CSVEDSGRHTEAFF
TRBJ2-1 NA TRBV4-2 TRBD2 TGTGCCAGCAGCGCCGGGACTAGCGGGGGGAACACCTACAATGAGCAGTTCTTC CASSAGTSGGNTYNEQFF
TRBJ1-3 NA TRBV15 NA TGTGCCACCAGCAGAGATCCTGGCGGCTCTGGAAACACCATATATTTT CATSRDPGGSGNTIYF
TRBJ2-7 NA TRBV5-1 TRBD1 TGCGCCAGCAGCTCTTCCGGGACAGGGAAAAACTCCTACGAGCAGTACTTC CASSSSGTGKNSYEQYF
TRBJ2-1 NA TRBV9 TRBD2 TGTGCCAGCAGCGTGGGAGGGGCTCCTACCTCCTACAATGAGCAGTTCTTC CASSVGGAPTSYNEQFF
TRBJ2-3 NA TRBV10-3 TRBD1 TGTGCCATCAGCCCTGACAGGGGGCGGACAGATACGCAGTATTTT CAISPDRGRTDTQYF
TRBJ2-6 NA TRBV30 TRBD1 TGTGCCTCCCCGGGGACAGCCGATTATCCTGGGGCCAACGTCCTGACTTTC CASPGTADYPGANVLTF
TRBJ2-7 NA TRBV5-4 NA TGTGCCAGCAGCCGGCAGGGGTTTGAGGAGTACTTC CASSRQGFEEYF
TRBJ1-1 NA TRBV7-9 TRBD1 TGTGCCAGCAGTGCCCCAGGGGGCACTGAAGCTTTCTTT CASSAPGGTEAFF
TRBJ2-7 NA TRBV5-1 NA TGCGCCAGCAGCCCGGGACTCAGAGACTACGAGCAGTACTTC CASSPGLRDYEQYF
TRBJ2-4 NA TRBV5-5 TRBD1 TGTGCCAGCAGCTTTGGACAGGGGGCATACATTCAGTACTTC CASSFGQGAYIQYF
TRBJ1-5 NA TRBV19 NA TGTGCCAGTAGCTCCTGGGGCGTGGAGCATTTT CASSSWGVEHF
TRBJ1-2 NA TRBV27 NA TGTGCCAGCGTCCCTTACGGGGGTCGAAACTATGGCTACACCTTC CASVPYGGRNYGYTF
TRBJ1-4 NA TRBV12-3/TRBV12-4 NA TGTGCCAGCAGTTCCCCGGAGTGGGAAAAACTGTTTTTT CASSSPEWEKLFF
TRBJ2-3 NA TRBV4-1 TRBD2 TGCGCCAGCAGCCAAGATCCTTCCGGGACTAGCGTCACAGATACGCAGTATTTT CASSQDPSGTSVTDTQYF
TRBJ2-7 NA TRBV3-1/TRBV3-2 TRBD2 TGTGCCAGCAGCCCCGGACTAGCGGGGGCCTACGAGCAGTACTTC CASSPGLAGAYEQYF
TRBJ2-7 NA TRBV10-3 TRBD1 TGTGCCATCAGTGAGGGACAGGGGACCTCCGAGCAGTACTTC CAISEGQGTSEQYF
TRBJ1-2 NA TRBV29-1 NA TGCAGCGTTGGCTCCCCTCTATCAGGTGGCTACACCTTC CSVGSPLSGGYTF
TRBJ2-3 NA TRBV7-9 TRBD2 TGTGCCAGCAAGGGCGGGGGGGCCGGAGATACGCAGTATTTT CASKGGGAGDTQYF
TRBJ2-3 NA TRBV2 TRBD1 TGTGCCAGCAGTGGGAGGGACAGGGGGACAGATACGCAGTATTTT CASSGRDRGTDTQYF
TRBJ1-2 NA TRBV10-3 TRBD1 TGTGCCATCAGTGGCGGATTACCGGGACAGACCTATGGCTACACCTTC CAISGGLPGQTYGYTF
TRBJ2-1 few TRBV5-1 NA TGCGCCAGCAGCTCCAGTTATGAGCAGTTCTTC CASSSSYEQFF
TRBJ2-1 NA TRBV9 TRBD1 TGTGCCAGCAGCGCACGACAGGGAGTCTCCTACAATGAGCAGTTCTTC CASSARQGVSYNEQFF
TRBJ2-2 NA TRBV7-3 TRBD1 TGTGCCAGCAGCTGGACAGGGGACGGGGAGCTGTTTTTT CASSWTGDGELFF
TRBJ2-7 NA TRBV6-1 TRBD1 TGTGCCAGCAGTGAAACTATGGGGACAGGGGAAGGCGAGCAGTACTTC CASSETMGTGEGEQYF
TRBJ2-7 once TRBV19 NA TGTGCCAGTAGTATCGGTCCAGGCAGGTTTTACGAGCAGTACTTC CASSIGPGRFYEQYF
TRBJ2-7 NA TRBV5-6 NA TGTGCCAGCAGCTTGGAGGTCGGCGGTAACTACGAGCAGTACTTC CASSLEVGGNYEQYF
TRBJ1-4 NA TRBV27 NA TGTGCCAGCAGGAGACAGGCAACTAATGAAAAACTGTTTTTT CASRRQATNEKLFF
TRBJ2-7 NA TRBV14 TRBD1 TGTGCCAGCAGCCACGATCTAGGGACAGCGCACTTC CASSHDLGTAHF
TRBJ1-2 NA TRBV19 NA TGTGCCCTCTCAGAGGGCTCCAATTACACCTTC CALSEGSNYTF
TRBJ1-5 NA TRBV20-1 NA TGCAGTGCCAGTTTCTTCACGAGCGGCGGCAATCAGCCCCAGCATTTT CSASFFTSGGNQPQHF
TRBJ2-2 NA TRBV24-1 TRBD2 TGTGCCACCAGTGTGGAGGGGCGGGAGACCGGGGAGCTGTTTTTT CATSVEGRETGELFF
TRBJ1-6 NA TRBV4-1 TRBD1 TGCGCCAGCAGTTCCCCCCGGGACAGCTCTTCACCCCTCCACTTT CASSSPRDSSSPLHF
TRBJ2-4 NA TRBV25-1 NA TGTGCCAGCAGCTCGTCGGAGGGGCGCCAAATTCAGTACTTC CASSSSEGRQIQYF
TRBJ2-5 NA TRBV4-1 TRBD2 TGCGCCAGCAGCCAAGATTGGAATAGCGGGGGGGAAGAGACCCAGTACTTC CASSQDWNSGGEETQYF
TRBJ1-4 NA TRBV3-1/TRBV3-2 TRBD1 TGTGCCAGCAGTCCCGGACAGGGGGGCGGTGAAAAACTGTTTTTT CASSPGQGGGEKLFF
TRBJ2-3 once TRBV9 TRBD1 TGTGCCAGCAGCCCCCCGGGACAGTCCTTGACCGGTGGTACGCAGTATTTT CASSPPGQSLTGGTQYF
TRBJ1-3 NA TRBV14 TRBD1 TGTGCCAGCAGCCGAATCCGACAGGGGCTTGGTGGAAACACCATATATTTT CASSRIRQGLGGNTIYF
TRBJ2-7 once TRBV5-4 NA TGTGCCAGCAGCTCGTACCGTCTCACGGGGGTAATCTACGAGCAGTACTTC CASSSYRLTGVIYEQYF
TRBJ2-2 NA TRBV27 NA TGTGCCAGCAGTTCGAGCTCCGGGGAGCTGTTTTTT CASSSSSGELFF
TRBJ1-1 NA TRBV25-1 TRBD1 TGTGCCAGCAGTGAATATCCGCAGGGGGCGAGGACTGAAGCTTTCTTT CASSEYPQGARTEAFF
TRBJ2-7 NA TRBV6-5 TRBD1 TGTGCCAGCAGCCAGGGACAGAACTACGAGCAGTACTTC CASSQGQNYEQYF
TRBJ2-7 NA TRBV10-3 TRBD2 TGTGCCATCGGGGGGGTTTACGAGCAGTACTTC CAIGGVYEQYF
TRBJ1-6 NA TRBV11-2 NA TGTGCCAGCAGCCCGCAGGGAGGGAATCATTCACCCCTCCACTTT CASSPQGGNHSPLHF
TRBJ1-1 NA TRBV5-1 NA TGCGCCAGCAGCTCGACTTTTAGGGGTGGCACTGAAGCTTTCTTT CASSSTFRGGTEAFF